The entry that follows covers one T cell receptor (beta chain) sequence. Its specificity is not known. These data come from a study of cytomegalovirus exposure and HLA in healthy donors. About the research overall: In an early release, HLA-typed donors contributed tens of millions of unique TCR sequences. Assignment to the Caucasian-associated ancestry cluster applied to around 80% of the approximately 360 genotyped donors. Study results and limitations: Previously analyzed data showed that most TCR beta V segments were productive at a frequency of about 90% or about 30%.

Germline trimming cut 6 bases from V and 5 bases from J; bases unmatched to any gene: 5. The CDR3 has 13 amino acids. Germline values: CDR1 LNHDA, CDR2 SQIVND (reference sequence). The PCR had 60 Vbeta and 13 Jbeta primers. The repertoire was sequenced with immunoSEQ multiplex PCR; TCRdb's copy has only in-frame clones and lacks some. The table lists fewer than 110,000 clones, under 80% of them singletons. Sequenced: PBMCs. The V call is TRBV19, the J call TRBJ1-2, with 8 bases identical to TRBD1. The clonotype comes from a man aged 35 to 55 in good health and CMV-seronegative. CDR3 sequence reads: CASSSDRGYGYTF. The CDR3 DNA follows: TGTGCCAGTAGCTCTGACAGGGGTTATGGCTACACCTTC.